The next 18 T cell receptor beta chains were all read from a single sample in a study of blood T cell repertoires in COVID-19. Using immunoSEQ multiplex PCR, the repertoire was profiled, and TCRdb retains in-frame clones only, with some absent. In the table there are about 220,000 clones, roughly 90% of which are singletons. The sample was peripheral blood. The receptors shown here come from a young man who had recovered from COVID-19.

The chain uses TRBV27 and TRBJ2-1, with TRBD2 as a possible D gene (7 bases). With 5 bases removed from V and 8 bases from J, the gap between germline ends came to 28 bases. CDR3 length: 18 amino acids. CDR1 is MNHEY, CDR2 SMNVEV, per germline (reference sequence). The CDR3 DNA reads as TGTGCCAGCAGTATCACCTTTTTTTCGGGGGGCCCTTTGGATGAGCAGTTCTTC. Protein sequence: CASSITFFSGGPLDEQFF.

CDR3: CASSHRDRGHGYTF. The CDR3 DNA is TGCGCCAGCAGCCACCGGGACAGGGGCCATGGCTACACCTTC. V and J are TRBV5-1 and TRBJ1-2, with 10 bases identical to TRBD1. The CDR3 contains 14 residues. V trimming: 4 bases; J trimming: 6 bases; junction bases outside the gene matches: 6. The germline gives CDR1 SGHRS, CDR2 YFSETQ.

The J gene is TRBJ2-7, the V gene TRBV4-2; 7 bases agree with TRBD2. The length of the CDR3 is 12 residues. The V gene's germline CDR1 is LGHNA and CDR2 YNFKEQ. J gave up 10 bases and V 3 bases, and 6 bases lay outside the gene matches. This CDR3 reads CASSQREGSQYF. The CDR3 coding sequence is TGTGCCAGCAGCCAGAGGGAGGGATCTCAGTACTTC.

The CDR3 DNA reads as TGTGCCTGGAGGCGGGAGGAGGGGGAAAATTCACCCCTCCACTTT. Its protein product is CAWRREEGENSPLHF. J is TRBJ1-6 and V is TRBV30; D is possibly TRBD1 (6 bases). The CDR3 extends over 15 amino acids. Germline loops: CDR1 GTSNPN, CDR2 SVGIG (reference sequence). V was trimmed by 3 bases and J by 7 bases, leaving 16 bases between them.

The chain recombines TRBV27 with TRBJ1-1; a weak D match, TRBD1 (6 bases). CDR3 length: 14 residues. Deletions cut 7 bases from V and 5 bases from J, with 17 bases between. Germline loops: CDR1 MNHEY, CDR2 SMNVEV (reference sequence). CDR3 protein: CASISHRVWTEAFF. In nucleotides, the CDR3 is TGTGCCAGCATCTCTCACAGGGTGTGGACTGAAGCTTTCTTT.

J is TRBJ1-6 and V is TRBV7-9; D remains unclear. This CDR3 is built from 17 residues. Germline CDR1 reads SEHNR; CDR2 reads FQNEAQ (reference sequence). V lost 4 bases and J 7 bases, leaving 20 bases between the germline ends. The CDR3: CASSSISVSLLNSPLHF. The CDR3 coding sequence is TGTGCCAGCAGCTCAATTTCAGTCTCGCTGCTGAATTCACCCCTCCACTTT.

V gene TRBV18 combines with J gene TRBJ1-1, with TRBD1 matching 7 bases. J lost 4 bases, V lost 9 bases, and 11 bases had no gene match. CDR1 is KGHSH and CDR2 is LQKENI in the germline V gene. The CDR3 length is 14 residues. CDR3 residues: CASIIRAGGTEAFF. As DNA, the CDR3 is TGTGCCAGTATTATACGGGCAGGGGGCACTGAAGCTTTCTTT.

J is TRBJ1-2 and V is TRBV11-2, with D possibly being TRBD1 (5 bases). Germline V gene sequence: CDR1 SGHAT, CDR2 FQNNGV. V was pared by 0 bases and J by 13 bases, with 15 bases between. The CDR3 has 13 amino acids. As DNA, the CDR3 is TGTGCCAGCAGCTTAGATCTTAGCCTAAGGGGCACCTTC. Its translation is CASSLDLSLRGTF.

The V and J genes are TRBV18 and TRBJ2-3, with 10 bases aligning to TRBD2. Germline V CDR1 and CDR2: KGHSH, LQKENI. There are 16 residues in the CDR3. V gave up 3 bases and J gave up 4 bases; unmatched junction bases: 7. This CDR3 reads CASSPLAGGTPDTQYF. The CDR3 DNA sequence: TGTGCCAGCTCACCGTTAGCGGGGGGCACCCCAGATACGCAGTATTTT.

In this sample, this clone turned up once. This chain connects TRBV6-5 to TRBJ1-1; D is unclear. The CDR3 loop spans 11 amino acids. V was cut by 7 bases and J by 0 bases, with 3 bases left in between. Germline CDR1 is MNHEY and CDR2 is SVGAGI. CDR3 region: CASIMNTEAFF. CDR3 sequence (DNA): TGTGCCAGCATAATGAACACTGAAGCTTTCTTT.

This chain links TRBV30 with TRBJ2-7; TRBD1 matches 7 bases. Germline values: CDR1 GTSNPN, CDR2 SVGIG (reference sequence). This CDR3 has 15 residues. With 4 bases clipped from V and 0 bases from J, the junction kept 9 bases outside the gene matches. DNA of the CDR3: TGTGCCTGGATTCAGGACAGGAGGAGCTCCTACGAGCAGTACTTC. It codes for CAWIQDRRSSYEQYF.

The CDR3 bases are TGTGCTAGTGGTCCTTCGGGACGAGAGGGGGCTGAAGCTTTCTTT. Its protein product is CASGPSGREGAEAFF. V gene TRBV12-5 combines with J gene TRBJ1-1, with D perhaps TRBD1 (6 bases). CDR1 LGHNT and CDR2 FRNRAP come from the germline V gene. V was cut by 5 bases and J by 6 bases, with 19 bases left in between. The CDR3 covers 15 residues. Filled out from reference TRBV12-5 and TRBJ1-1, the complete variable domain reads DARVTQTPRHKVTEMGQEVTMRCQPILGHNTVFWYRQTMMQGLELLAYFRNRAPLDDSGMPKDRFSAEMPDATLATLKIQPSEPRDSAVYFCASGPSGREGAEAFFGQGTRLTVV.

The gene calls are TRBV7-9 and TRBJ2-6; 8 nucleotides match TRBD1. The V gene's germline CDR1 is SEHNR and CDR2 FQNEAQ (reference sequence). The trim removed 5 bases at V and 0 bases at J, leaving 3 bases unmatched. The CDR3 totals 16 residues. CDR3 sequence (DNA): TGTGCCAGCAGCCCTCAGGGGGCCTCTGGGGCCAACGTCCTGACTTTC. As protein: CASSPQGASGANVLTF.

V is TRBV6-4 and J is TRBJ2-4; 11 bases line up with TRBD2. V was pared by 0 bases and J by 9 bases, with 4 bases of the junction left unmatched. The length of the CDR3 is 15 residues. Germline V CDR1 and CDR2: MRHNA, SNTAGT. CDR3 sequence (DNA): TGTGCCAGCAGTGACTCCGCTAGCGGGGGGTTCATTCAGTACTTC. It specifies CASSDSASGGFIQYF.

This clone showed up just a few times. The V and J genes are TRBV6-5 and TRBJ1-2; D is uncertain. This CDR3 has 13 amino acids. Germline V gene sequence: CDR1 MNHEY, CDR2 SVGAGI. Trimming shortened V by 2 bases and J by 8 bases, and 12 bases separated the two germline ends. CDR3 sequence reads: CASSYGEGGGYTF. The CDR3 DNA is TGTGCCAGCAGTTACGGAGAGGGTGGAGGCTACACCTTC.

The V and J genes are TRBV29-1 and TRBJ2-7, with TRBD1 identical over 8 bases. The CDR3 has 13 residues. The ends lost 7 bases at V and 0 bases at J; junction bases unmatched: 5. From germline, CDR1 is SQVTM and CDR2 ANQGSEA. This chain's CDR3 is CSGRQGSSYEQYF. DNA for the CDR3: TGCAGCGGCCGACAGGGGTCCTCCTACGAGCAGTACTTC.

The V call is TRBV6-1, the J call TRBJ1-1, with 7 bases fitting TRBD1. The CDR3 sequence is 15 residues long. The trim removed 2 bases at V and 1 base at J, leaving 4 bases unmatched. Germline loops: CDR1 MNHNS, CDR2 SASEGT. CDR3 coding DNA: TGTGCCAGCAGTGAATTGAGACAGGGGAACACTGAAGCTTTCTTT. Its protein is CASSELRQGNTEAFF.

V usage is TRBV12-3 or TRBV12-4 and J usage is TRBJ2-7; a possible D gene is TRBD2 (5 bases). The CDR3 is made up of 13 amino acids. Trimming took off 3 bases at V and 4 bases at J, with 10 bases between the two ends. CDR3 sequence reads: CASSFVDYYEQYF. The CDR3 coding sequence is TGTGCCAGCAGTTTTGTCGACTATTACGAGCAGTACTTC.